The T cell receptor beta chain described here comes from a study of blood T cell repertoires in COVID-19. About the study: PBMCs, B-cell-depleted T cells, or T cells were the source of the cDNA or gDNA that made up the material.

The protocol was immunoSEQ multiplex PCR, while the TCRdb copy is restricted to in-frame clones and leaves out a portion. This sample has roughly 300,000 clones, with 70% to 90% found just once. CDR3 length: 16 residues. CDR1 and CDR2 from the germline V gene are MNHEY and SMNVEV (reference sequence). The V gene lost 4 bases and the J gene lost 4 bases, with 20 bases spanning the gap. Sequencing was performed on peripheral blood. The sequence derives from a human donor in a cohort sampled during active COVID-19. This sequence joins TRBV27 and TRBJ2-7; D may be TRBD1 (6 bases). CDR3 protein: CASSYGTTGGRYEQYF. In nucleotides, the CDR3 is TGTGCCAGCAGTTATGGGACAACCGGCGGTAGGTACGAGCAGTACTTC.